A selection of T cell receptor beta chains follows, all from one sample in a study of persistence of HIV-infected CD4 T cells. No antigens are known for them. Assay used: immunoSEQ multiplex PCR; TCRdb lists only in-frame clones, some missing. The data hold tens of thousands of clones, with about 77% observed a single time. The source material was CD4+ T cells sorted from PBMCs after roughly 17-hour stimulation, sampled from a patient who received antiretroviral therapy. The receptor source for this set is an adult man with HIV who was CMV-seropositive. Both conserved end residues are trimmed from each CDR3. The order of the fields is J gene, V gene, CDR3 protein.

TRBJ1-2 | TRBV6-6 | ASSYSLGGALNGYT
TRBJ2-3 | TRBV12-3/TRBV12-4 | ASSPGVRTQY
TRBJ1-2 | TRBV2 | ASDTGVSYGYT
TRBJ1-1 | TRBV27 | ASSLKGAEYTEAF
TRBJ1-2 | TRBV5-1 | ASSLGTLNYGYT
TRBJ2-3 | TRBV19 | ASTPWGGTETDTQY
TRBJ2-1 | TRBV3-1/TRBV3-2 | ASSLKSSGVNNEQF
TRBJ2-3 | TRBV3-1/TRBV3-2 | ASRPSGGEETDTQY
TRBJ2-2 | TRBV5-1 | ASSLYAGGNTGELF
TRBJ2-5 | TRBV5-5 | ASTLLGGQETQY
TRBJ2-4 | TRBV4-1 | ASSQGAGILNIQY
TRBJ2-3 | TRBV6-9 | ASSYPTGSTDTQY
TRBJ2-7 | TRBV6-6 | ASSGTGGTYEQY
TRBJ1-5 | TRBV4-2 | ASSPSGDQPQH
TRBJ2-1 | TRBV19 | ASSILAGGVYNEQF
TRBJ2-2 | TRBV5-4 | ASSSLAGADTGELF
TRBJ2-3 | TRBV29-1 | SVLDREKDTQY
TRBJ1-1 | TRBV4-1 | ASSQETLNTEAF
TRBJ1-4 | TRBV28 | ASSFLGRGAEKLF
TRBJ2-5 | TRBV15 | ATSRDRASGETQY
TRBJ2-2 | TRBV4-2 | ASIRAPQGVEDTGELF
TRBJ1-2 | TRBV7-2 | ASSLEDIFYGYT
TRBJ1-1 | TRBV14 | ASSQDGGITEAF